The following is a T cell receptor (beta chain) sequence with its context. Trimming removed 6 bases from V and 1 base from J, with 24 bases in between. Per germline, CDR1 KGHSH and CDR2 LQKENI. This CDR3 is built from 18 residues. Data came from immunoSEQ multiplex PCR; TCRdb stores just in-frame clones and leaves some out. This sample has roughly 500,000 clones, with approximately 80% found just once. The sample comes from a study of shared T cell receptors in the human thymus. This same sample was also taken into another study, of human thymus T cells. Per that study: Thymus tissue was removed during corrective cardiac surgery. Related research examined unrelated individuals and reported that their thymic repertoires overlapped highly.

V is TRBV18 and J is TRBJ2-5, with D maybe TRBD2 (5 bases). Input material: thymocytes. This sequence originates from a boy less than two years old with a congenital heart defect. The CDR3 spells CASSLRGPPYPLQETQYF. Here the CDR3 DNA reads TGTGCCAGCTCCCTAAGAGGGCCCCCCTACCCGCTCCAAGAGACCCAGTACTTC.